The 29 T cell receptor beta chains below come from one sample, sequenced in a study of CXCR3-negative and CXCR3-positive naive CD8 T cells. The study made its TRB cDNA libraries by 5' RACE, adding UMI labels. One entry per CDR3 protein, without DNA, is what TCRdb gives after re-calling the 5' RACE reads. The sample holds around 90,000 distinct CDR3 sequences. The specimen was naive CXCR3- CD8+ T cells from blood. The subset denotes: CD45RO-CCR7+CD27+CD95- naive CD8+ T cells lacking CXCR3 (TNR3-). The receptors originated from a human donor in good health. Some clones in this sample may be carry-over from other donors' samples.

The V call is TRBV4-1, the J call TRBJ1-1. The CDR3 loop spans 11 amino acids. The germline CDR1 and CDR2 sequences are MGHRA and YSYEKL. CDR3 residues: CASSQGSGAFF.

The chain has TRBV29-1 and TRBJ2-1; absent DNA, TCRdb's TRBD1 call cannot be checked. This CDR3 is built from 15 residues. CDR1 is SQVTM, CDR2 ANQGSEA, per germline. The CDR3 sequence is CSVEPDWFRPGGLFF.

The J gene is TRBJ2-3, the V gene TRBV5-5; without DNA, the TCRdb call of TRBD2 cannot be checked. CDR1 SGHKS and CDR2 YYEKEE come from the germline V gene (reference sequence). CDR3 length: 16 residues. CDR3: CASSLVLAGSTDTQYF.

The chain uses TRBV5-6 and TRBJ2-1; there is no DNA to check the TCRdb D call of TRBD1. CDR1 SGHDT and CDR2 YYEEEE come from the germline V gene. The CDR3 consists of 16 residues. The CDR3 sequence: CASSLGQTSSYNEQFF. The variable domain in full, completed from reference TRBV5-6 and TRBJ2-1, reads DAGVTQSPTHLIKTRGQQVTLRCSPKSGHDTVSWYQQALGQGPQFIFQYYEEEERQRGNFPDRFSGHQFPNYSSELNVNALLLGDSALYLCASSLGQTSSYNEQFFGPGTRLTVL.

This chain joins TRBV7-9 and TRBJ2-7. There are 14 residues in the CDR3. Germline V gene sequence: CDR1 SEHNR, CDR2 FQNEAQ (reference sequence). The CDR3 spells CASSPTDVSSEQYF.

This chain uses TRBV27 with TRBJ2-7; TCRdb selects TRBD1, and the lack of DNA leaves this call unchecked. Per the germline V gene, CDR1 is MNHEY and CDR2 is SMNVEV (reference sequence). This CDR3 has 13 residues. This chain's CDR3 is CASSLNGNYEQYF.

V and J are TRBV27 and TRBJ1-1. The CDR3 is 13 amino acids. Germline loops: CDR1 MNHEY, CDR2 SMNVEV (reference sequence). The CDR3 sequence is CASSFDQNTEAFF.

The chain combines TRBV20-1 with TRBJ2-1; the D call of TRBD2 rests on TCRdb alone, since no DNA is present to check it. From germline, CDR1 is DFQATT and CDR2 SNEGSKA (reference sequence). The CDR3 sequence is 14 residues long. This CDR3 is CSANQDLAVDEQFF.

The genes are TRBV20-1 and TRBJ2-2; TCRdb proposes TRBD2, but this gene call is untestable without DNA. This CDR3 spans 16 amino acids. CDR1 is DFQATT, CDR2 SNEGSKA, per germline (reference sequence). Here the CDR3 reads CSARGLAGTNTGELFF.

The chain links TRBV15 to TRBJ2-2; TCRdb lists TRBD1, though no DNA is available to test this call. The germline gives CDR1 LNHNV, CDR2 YYDKDF (reference sequence). The CDR3 covers 13 residues. CDR3 protein: CATSNRGTGELFF.

The rearrangement links TRBV6-2 or TRBV6-3 to TRBJ2-2; TCRdb picks TRBD1, but there is no DNA to check that call. This CDR3 has 14 amino acids. Per the germline V gene, CDR1 is MNHEY and CDR2 is SVGEGT. The CDR3 reads CASIRGARTGELFF.

The gene calls are TRBV3-1 and TRBJ2-1. The CDR3 length is 14 residues. Germline assignment: CDR1 LGHDT and CDR2 YNNKEL (reference sequence). The CDR3 is CASSQLYRGNEQFF.

The chain carries TRBV30 and TRBJ2-7; as DNA is missing, the TRBD1 call by TCRdb cannot be tested. The CDR3 sequence is 14 residues long. Germline V lookup: CDR1 GTSNPN, CDR2 SVGIG (reference sequence). The CDR3: CAWERLDREDEQYF. The complete variable domain, with remaining parts taken from reference TRBV30 and TRBJ2-7, reads SQTIHQWPATLVQPVGSPLSLECTVEGTSNPNLYWYRQAAGRGLQLLFYSVGIGQISSEVPQNLSASRPQDRQFILSSKKLLLSDSGFYLCAWERLDREDEQYFGPGTRLTVT.

This sequence joins TRBV7-9 and TRBJ2-1; TCRdb's D call, TRBD2, is unchecked because there is no DNA. Per germline, CDR1 SEHNR and CDR2 FQNEAQ (reference sequence). The CDR3 contains 12 residues. The CDR3 protein is CASSLGREGQFF.

V usage is TRBV6-6 and J usage is TRBJ2-7; checking the TCRdb D call of TRBD1 is not possible without DNA. The CDR3 extends over 11 amino acids. CDR1 is MNHNY and CDR2 is SVGAGI in the germline V gene (reference sequence). The CDR3 protein is CATSTGGEQYF.

The chain couples TRBV5-1 to TRBJ1-1; lacking DNA, the TRBD1 call made by TCRdb goes unchecked. CDR1 SGHRS and CDR2 YFSETQ come from the germline V gene. The CDR3 has 15 amino acids. CDR3 sequence: CASSLEGNMNTEAFF.

This sequence joins TRBV4-2 and TRBJ2-7; the D gene TCRdb calls, TRBD2, cannot be checked with no DNA. Germline V gene data show CDR1 as LGHNA and CDR2 as YNFKEQ. CDR3 length: 13 residues. CDR3 loop: CASSPDYSYEQYF.

This chain uses TRBV12-3 or TRBV12-4 with TRBJ1-1; TCRdb calls TRBD1, which cannot be checked without DNA. The CDR3 is 13 amino acids. CDR3 region: CASIWNLGGEAFF.

The rearrangement uses TRBV13 and TRBJ2-1; with no DNA, the TCRdb D assignment of TRBD1 cannot be verified. Germline lookup yields CDR1 PRHDT and CDR2 FYEKMQ (reference sequence). The CDR3 sequence is 16 residues long. The CDR3 sequence is CASSTGRGHLYNEQFF.

The chain uses TRBV6-5 and TRBJ2-7; there is no DNA to check the TCRdb D call of TRBD1. The CDR3 consists of 15 residues. CDR1 is MNHEY and CDR2 is SVGAGI in the germline V gene. CDR3 region: CASSQGTGGSYEQYF.

The V call is TRBV6-2 or TRBV6-3, the J call TRBJ2-5; the D call of TRBD1 rests on TCRdb alone, since no DNA is present to check it. The length of the CDR3 is 14 residues. Germline V gives CDR1 MNHEY, CDR2 SVGEGT. CDR3 protein: CASSGPSGQETQYF.

The chain is built from TRBV29-1 and TRBJ2-5; TCRdb selects TRBD2, and the lack of DNA leaves this call unchecked. The CDR3 spans 14 residues. In germline, CDR1 is SQVTM, CDR2 ANQGSEA. Here the CDR3 reads CSVLGPPTQETQYF.

CDR3 region: CSVEVRGRTAYNEQFF. V gene TRBV29-1 combines with J gene TRBJ2-1; TCRdb returns TRBD1, unconfirmable since there is no DNA. This CDR3 is built from 16 residues. Germline lookup yields CDR1 SQVTM and CDR2 ANQGSEA.

The chain is built from TRBV29-1 and TRBJ1-1. Germline CDR1 and CDR2: SQVTM and ANQGSEA. The CDR3 spans 13 residues. CDR3 amino acids: CSVVIDGNTEAFF.

The chain is built from TRBV4-1 and TRBJ2-7; TCRdb lists TRBD1, though no DNA is available to test this call. Germline V gene data show CDR1 as MGHRA and CDR2 as YSYEKL. The CDR3 runs to 14 residues. The CDR3 loop reads CASSQGGVTYEQYF.

The gene calls are TRBV7-9 and TRBJ2-7; as DNA is missing, the TRBD1 call by TCRdb cannot be tested. The CDR3 consists of 15 residues. From germline, CDR1 is SEHNR and CDR2 FQNEAQ (reference sequence). The CDR3 reads CASSLYGTGEREQYF. Supplemented by reference TRBV7-9 and TRBJ2-7, the full variable domain reads DTGVSQNPRHKITKRGQNVTFRCDPISEHNRLYWYRQTLGQGPEFLTYFQNEAQLEKSRLLSDRFSAERPKGSFSTLEIQRTEQGDSAMYLCASSLYGTGEREQYFGPGTRLTVT.

This chain links TRBV3-1 with TRBJ2-7. Germline-derived CDR1 and CDR2 are LGHDT and YNNKEL (reference sequence). The CDR3 is made up of 15 amino acids. CDR3 sequence reads: CASSQGPERSYEQYF.

The V gene is TRBV5-1, the J gene TRBJ1-2; the D call of TRBD1 rests on TCRdb alone, since no DNA is present to check it. This CDR3 has 15 amino acids. Germline values: CDR1 SGHRS, CDR2 YFSETQ. The CDR3: CASSLNFDNPAGYTF.

The V call is TRBV20-1, the J call TRBJ2-1; no DNA is available, so the TRBD1 call from TCRdb remains unchecked. Germline V gene lookup returns CDR1 DFQATT and CDR2 SNEGSKA (reference sequence). CDR3 length: 15 amino acids. The CDR3 reads CSAAPREWSYNEQFF.